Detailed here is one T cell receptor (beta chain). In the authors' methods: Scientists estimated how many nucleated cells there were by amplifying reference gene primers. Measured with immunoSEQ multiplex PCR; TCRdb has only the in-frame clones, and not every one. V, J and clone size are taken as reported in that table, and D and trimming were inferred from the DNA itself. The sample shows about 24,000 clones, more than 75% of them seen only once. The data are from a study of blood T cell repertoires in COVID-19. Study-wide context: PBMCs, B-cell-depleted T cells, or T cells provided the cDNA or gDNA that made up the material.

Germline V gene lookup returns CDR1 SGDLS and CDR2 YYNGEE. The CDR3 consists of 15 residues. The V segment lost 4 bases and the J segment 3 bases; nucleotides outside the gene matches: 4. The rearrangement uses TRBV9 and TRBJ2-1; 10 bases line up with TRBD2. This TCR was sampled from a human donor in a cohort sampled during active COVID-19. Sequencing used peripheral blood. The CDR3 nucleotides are TGTGCCAGCAGCATGGGGACTAGCGTCTACAATGAGCAGTTCTTC. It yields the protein CASSMGTSVYNEQFF.